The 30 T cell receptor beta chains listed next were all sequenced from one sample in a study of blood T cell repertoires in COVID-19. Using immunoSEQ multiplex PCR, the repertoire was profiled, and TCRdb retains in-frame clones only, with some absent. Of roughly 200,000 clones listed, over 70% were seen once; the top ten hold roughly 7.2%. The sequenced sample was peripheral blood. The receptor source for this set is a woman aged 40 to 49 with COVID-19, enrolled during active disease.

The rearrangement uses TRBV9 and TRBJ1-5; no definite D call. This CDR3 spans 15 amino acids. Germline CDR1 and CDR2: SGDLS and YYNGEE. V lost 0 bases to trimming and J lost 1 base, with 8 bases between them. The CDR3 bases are TGTGCCAGCAGCGTAGCTGCAGGCAGCAATCAGCCCCAGCATTTT. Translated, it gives CASSVAAGSNQPQHF.

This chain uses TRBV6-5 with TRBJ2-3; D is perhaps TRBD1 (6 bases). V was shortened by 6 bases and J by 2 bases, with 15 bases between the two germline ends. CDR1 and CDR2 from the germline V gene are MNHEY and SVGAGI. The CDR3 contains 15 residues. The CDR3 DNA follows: TGTGCCAGCAGATTGACAGGTTCCTTCACAGATACGCAGTATTTT. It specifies CASRLTGSFTDTQYF.

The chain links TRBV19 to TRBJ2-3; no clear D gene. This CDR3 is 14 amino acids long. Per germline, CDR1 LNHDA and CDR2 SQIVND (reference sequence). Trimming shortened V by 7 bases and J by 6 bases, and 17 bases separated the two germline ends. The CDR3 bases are TGTGCCAGTAAGTCGTCGGTGGGCCACGATACGCAGTATTTT. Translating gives CASKSSVGHDTQYF.

The CDR3 DNA sequence: TGCGCCAGCAGCTTGGGGATATCTCTCTCTCAGGCTAACTATGGCTACACCTTC. It translates to CASSLGISLSQANYGYTF. The chain employs TRBV5-1 and TRBJ1-2; D is unresolved. Germline CDR1 reads SGHRS; CDR2 reads YFSETQ. Trimming stripped 0 bases from V and 0 bases from J, with 18 bases between. CDR3 size: 18 residues.

The CDR3 DNA sequence: TGTGCCAGCGAAGTTAGCGAGCTCAATGAGCAGTTCTTC. The encoded protein is CASEVSELNEQFF. The chain links TRBV6-5 to TRBJ2-1; D may be TRBD2 (5 bases). Germline assignment: CDR1 MNHEY and CDR2 SVGAGI. V lost 8 bases and J lost 6, with 14 bases in between. CDR3 length: 13 amino acids.

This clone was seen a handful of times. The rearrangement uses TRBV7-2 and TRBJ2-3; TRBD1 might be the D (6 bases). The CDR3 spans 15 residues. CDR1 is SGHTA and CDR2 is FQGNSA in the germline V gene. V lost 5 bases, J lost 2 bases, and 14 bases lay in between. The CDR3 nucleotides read TGTGCCAGCAGCCCGCAGAGGGGGTTCACAGATACGCAGTATTTT. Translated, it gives CASSPQRGFTDTQYF.

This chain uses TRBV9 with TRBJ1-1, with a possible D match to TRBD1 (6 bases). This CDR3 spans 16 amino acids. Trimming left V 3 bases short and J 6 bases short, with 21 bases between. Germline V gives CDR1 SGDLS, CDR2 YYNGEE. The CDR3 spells CASSAMGHLSASEAFF. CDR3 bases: TGTGCCAGCAGCGCAATGGGACACCTGAGTGCTTCTGAAGCTTTCTTT.

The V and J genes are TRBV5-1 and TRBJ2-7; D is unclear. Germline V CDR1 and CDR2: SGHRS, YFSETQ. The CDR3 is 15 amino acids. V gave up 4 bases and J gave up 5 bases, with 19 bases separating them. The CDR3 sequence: CASSPQPQTPNEQYF. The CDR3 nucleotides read TGCGCCAGCAGCCCCCAACCTCAGACACCTAACGAGCAGTACTTC. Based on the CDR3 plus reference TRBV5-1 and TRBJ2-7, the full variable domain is KAGVTQTPRYLIKTRGQQVTLSCSPISGHRSVSWYQQTPGQGLQFLFEYFSETQRNKGNFPGRFSGRQFSNSRSEMNVSTLELGDSALYLCASSPQPQTPNEQYFGPGTRLTVT.

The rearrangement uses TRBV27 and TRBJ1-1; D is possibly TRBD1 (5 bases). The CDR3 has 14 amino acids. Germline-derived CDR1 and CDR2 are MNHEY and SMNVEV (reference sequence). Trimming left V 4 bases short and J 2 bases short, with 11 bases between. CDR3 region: CASSSGYRNTEAFF. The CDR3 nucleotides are TGTGCCAGCAGTTCAGGGTATCGCAACACTGAAGCTTTCTTT.

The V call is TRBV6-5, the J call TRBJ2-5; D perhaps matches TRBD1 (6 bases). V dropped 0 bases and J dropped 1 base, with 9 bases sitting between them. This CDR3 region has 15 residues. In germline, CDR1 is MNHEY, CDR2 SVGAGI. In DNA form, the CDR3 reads TGTGCCAGCAGTTACTCTACAGGGATCCAAGAGACCCAGTACTTC. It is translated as CASSYSTGIQETQYF.

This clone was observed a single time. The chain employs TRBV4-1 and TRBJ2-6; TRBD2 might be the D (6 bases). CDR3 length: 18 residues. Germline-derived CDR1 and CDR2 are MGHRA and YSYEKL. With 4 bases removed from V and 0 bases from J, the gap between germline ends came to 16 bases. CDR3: CASSPTAGLSSGANVLTF. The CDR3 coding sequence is TGCGCCAGCAGCCCGACCGCGGGATTATCCTCTGGGGCCAACGTCCTGACTTTC.

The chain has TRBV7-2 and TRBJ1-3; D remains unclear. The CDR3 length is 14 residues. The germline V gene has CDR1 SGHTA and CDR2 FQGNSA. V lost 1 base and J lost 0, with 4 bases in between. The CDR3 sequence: CASSLVSSGNTIYF. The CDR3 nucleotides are TGTGCCAGCAGCTTAGTGAGCTCTGGAAACACCATATATTTT.

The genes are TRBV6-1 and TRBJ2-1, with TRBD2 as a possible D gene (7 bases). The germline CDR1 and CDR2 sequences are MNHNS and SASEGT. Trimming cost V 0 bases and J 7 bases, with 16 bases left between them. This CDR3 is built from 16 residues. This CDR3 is CASSEALGGARNEQFF. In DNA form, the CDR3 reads TGTGCCAGCAGTGAAGCGCTTGGGGGGGCTAGGAATGAGCAGTTCTTC.

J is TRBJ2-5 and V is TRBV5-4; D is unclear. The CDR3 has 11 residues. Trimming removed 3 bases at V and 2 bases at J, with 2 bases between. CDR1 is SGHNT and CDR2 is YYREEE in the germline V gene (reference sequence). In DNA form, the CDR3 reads TGTGCCAGCAGCTCTCAAGAGACCCAGTACTTC. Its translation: CASSSQETQYF.

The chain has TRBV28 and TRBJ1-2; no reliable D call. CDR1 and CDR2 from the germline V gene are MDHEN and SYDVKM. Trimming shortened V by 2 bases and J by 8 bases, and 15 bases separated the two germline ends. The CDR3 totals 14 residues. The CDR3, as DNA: TGTGCCAGCAGTTTAGGAGCCGCGGGGTTCGGCTACACCTTC. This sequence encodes CASSLGAAGFGYTF.

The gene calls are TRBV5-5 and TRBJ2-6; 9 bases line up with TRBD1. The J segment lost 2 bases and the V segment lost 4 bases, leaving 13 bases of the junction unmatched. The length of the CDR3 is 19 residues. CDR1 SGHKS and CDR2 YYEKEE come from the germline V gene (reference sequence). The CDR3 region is CASSRGRTGDLTGANVLTF. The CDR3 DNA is TGTGCCAGCAGCCGGGGCAGGACAGGGGATTTGACTGGGGCCAACGTCCTGACTTTC.

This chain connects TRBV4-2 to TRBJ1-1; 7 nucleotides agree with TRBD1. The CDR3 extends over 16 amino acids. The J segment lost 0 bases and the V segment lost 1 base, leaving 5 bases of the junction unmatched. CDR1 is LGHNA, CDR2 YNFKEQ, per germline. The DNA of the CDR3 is TGTGCCAGCAGCCAAGGACAGGGTACCATGAACACTGAAGCTTTCTTT. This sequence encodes CASSQGQGTMNTEAFF.

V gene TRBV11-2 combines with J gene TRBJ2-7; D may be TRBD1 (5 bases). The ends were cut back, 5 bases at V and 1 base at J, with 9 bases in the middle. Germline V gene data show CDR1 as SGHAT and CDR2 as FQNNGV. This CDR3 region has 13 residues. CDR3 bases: TGTGCCAGCAGCGGAGACAGATCCTACGAGCAGTACTTC. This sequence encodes CASSGDRSYEQYF.

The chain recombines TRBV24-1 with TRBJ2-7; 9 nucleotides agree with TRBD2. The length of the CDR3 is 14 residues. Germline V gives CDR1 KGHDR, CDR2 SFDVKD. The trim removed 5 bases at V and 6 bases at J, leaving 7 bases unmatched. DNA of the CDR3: TGTGCCACCAGTGTCGGCGGGGGGGCCCGCGAGCAGTACTTC. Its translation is CATSVGGGAREQYF.

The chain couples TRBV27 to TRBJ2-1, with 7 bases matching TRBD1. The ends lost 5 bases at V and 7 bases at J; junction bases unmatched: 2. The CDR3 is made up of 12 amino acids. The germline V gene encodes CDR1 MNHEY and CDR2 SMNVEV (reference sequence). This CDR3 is CASSVQGNEQFF. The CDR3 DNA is TGTGCCAGCAGTGTACAGGGGAATGAGCAGTTCTTC.

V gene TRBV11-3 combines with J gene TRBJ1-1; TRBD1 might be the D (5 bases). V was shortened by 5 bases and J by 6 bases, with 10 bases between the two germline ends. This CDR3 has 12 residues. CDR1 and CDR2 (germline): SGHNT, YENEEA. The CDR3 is CASSLAGAEAFF. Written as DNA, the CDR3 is TGTGCCAGCAGCCTGGCGGGGGCTGAAGCTTTCTTT.

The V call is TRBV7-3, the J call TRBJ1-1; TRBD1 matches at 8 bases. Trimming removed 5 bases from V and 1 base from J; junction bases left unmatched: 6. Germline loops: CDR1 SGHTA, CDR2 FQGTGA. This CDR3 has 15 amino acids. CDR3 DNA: TGTGCCAGCAGCGACCGGGACAGGCCGAACACTGAAGCTTTCTTT. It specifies CASSDRDRPNTEAFF.

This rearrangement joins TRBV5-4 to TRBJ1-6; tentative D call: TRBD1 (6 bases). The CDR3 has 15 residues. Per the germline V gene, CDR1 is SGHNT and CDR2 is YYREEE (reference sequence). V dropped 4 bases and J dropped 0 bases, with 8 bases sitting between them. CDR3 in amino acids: CASSTGSSYNSPLHF. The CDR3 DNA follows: TGTGCCAGCAGCACAGGGAGCTCCTATAATTCACCCCTCCACTTT.

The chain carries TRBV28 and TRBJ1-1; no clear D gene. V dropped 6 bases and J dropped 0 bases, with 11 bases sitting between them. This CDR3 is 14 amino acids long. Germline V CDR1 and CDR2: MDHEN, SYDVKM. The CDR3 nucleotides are TGTGCCAGCAGGACTAGGGAGTTGAACACTGAAGCTTTCTTT. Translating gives CASRTRELNTEAFF.

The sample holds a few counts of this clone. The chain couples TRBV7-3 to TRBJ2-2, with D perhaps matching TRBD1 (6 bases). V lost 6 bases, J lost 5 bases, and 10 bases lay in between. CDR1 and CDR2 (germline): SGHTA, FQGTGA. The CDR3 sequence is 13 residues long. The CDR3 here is CASRPTGTGELFF. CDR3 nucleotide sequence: TGTGCCAGCAGACCGACAGGAACCGGGGAGCTGTTTTTT.

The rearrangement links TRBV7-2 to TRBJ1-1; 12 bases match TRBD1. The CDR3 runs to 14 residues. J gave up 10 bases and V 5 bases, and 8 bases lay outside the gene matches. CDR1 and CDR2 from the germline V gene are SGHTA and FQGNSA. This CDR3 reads CASSPIRDRGRAFF. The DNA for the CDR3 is TGTGCCAGCAGCCCTATCCGGGACAGGGGGCGAGCTTTCTTT.

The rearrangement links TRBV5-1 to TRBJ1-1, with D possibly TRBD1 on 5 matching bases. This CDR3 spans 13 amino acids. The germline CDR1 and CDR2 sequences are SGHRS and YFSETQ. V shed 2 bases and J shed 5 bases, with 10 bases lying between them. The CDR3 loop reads CASSFDRGTEAFF. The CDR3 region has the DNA TGCGCCAGCAGCTTTGACAGAGGAACTGAAGCTTTCTTT. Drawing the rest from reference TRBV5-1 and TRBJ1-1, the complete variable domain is KAGVTQTPRYLIKTRGQQVTLSCSPISGHRSVSWYQQTPGQGLQFLFEYFSETQRNKGNFPGRFSGRQFSNSRSEMNVSTLELGDSALYLCASSFDRGTEAFFGQGTRLTVV.

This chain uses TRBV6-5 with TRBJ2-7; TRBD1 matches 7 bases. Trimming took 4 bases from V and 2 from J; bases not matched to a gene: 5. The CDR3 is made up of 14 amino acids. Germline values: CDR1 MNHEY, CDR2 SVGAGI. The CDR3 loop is CASSSNRGPYEQYF. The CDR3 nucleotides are TGTGCCAGCAGTTCTAACAGGGGACCCTACGAGCAGTACTTC.

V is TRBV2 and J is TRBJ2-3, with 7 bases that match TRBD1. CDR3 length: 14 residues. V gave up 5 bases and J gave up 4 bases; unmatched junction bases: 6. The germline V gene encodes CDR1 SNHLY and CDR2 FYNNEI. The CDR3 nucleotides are TGTGCCAGCAGTCTACAGGGGATATCAGATACGCAGTATTTT. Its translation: CASSLQGISDTQYF. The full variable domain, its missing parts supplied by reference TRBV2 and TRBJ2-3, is EPEVTQTPSHQVTQMGQEVILRCVPISNHLYFYWYRQILGQKVEFLVSFYNNEISEKSEIFDDQFSVERPDGSNFTLKIRSTKLEDSAMYFCASSLQGISDTQYFGPGTRLTVL.

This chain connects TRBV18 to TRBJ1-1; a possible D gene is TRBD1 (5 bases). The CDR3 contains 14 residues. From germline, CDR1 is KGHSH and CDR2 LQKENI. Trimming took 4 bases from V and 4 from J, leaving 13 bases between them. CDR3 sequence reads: CASSLGGVGTEAFF. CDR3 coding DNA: TGTGCCAGCTCACTCGGGGGAGTTGGCACTGAAGCTTTCTTT. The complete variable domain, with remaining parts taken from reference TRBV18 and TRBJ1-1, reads NAGVMQNPRHLVRRRGQEARLRCSPMKGHSHVYWYRQLPEEGLKFMVYLQKENIIDESGMPKERFSAEFPKEGPSILRIQQVVRGDSAAYFCASSLGGVGTEAFFGQGTRLTVV.